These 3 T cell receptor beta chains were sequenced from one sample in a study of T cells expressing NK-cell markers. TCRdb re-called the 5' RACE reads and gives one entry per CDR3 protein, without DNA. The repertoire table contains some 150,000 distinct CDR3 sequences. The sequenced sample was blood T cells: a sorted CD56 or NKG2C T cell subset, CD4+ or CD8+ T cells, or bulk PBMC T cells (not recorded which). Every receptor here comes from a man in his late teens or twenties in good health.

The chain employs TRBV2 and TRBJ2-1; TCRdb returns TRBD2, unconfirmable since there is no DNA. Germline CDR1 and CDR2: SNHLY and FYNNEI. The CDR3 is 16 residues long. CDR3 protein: CASSDSAGAGYNEQFF.

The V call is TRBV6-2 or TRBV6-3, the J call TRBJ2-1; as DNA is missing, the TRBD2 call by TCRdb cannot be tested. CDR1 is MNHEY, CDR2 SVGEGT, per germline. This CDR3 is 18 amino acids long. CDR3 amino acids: CASSPLRTSGKGWNEQFF.

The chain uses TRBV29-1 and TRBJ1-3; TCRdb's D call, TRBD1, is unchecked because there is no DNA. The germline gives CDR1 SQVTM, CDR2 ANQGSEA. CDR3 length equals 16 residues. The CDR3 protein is CSVEARGWGRGNTIYF.